The rows below give T cell receptor beta chains drawn from one sample of a study of immune evolution from preneoplasia to lung adenocarcinoma. The repertoire was sequenced with immunoSEQ multiplex PCR; TCRdb's copy has only in-frame clones and lacks some. Of around 13,000 clones listed, more than 80% were seen once; the top ten hold roughly 4.5%. Sample: FFPE minimally invasive lung adenocarcinoma tissue. These receptors were obtained from a person in their 70s with lung adenocarcinoma. CDR3s include the opening cysteine and the closing phenylalanine or tryptophan. D genes are given only for firm matches. The size of a clone is reported for some rows only, either as once, few or many, or as a class for expanded clones.

abundance: once
j_gene: TRBJ2-2
d_gene: -
v_gene: TRBV7-6
CDR3nt: TGTGCCAGCAGCCCCCTCGGAAGGGACACCGGGGAGCTGTTTTTT
CDR3aa: CASSPLGRDTGELFF

abundance: -
j_gene: TRBJ2-2
d_gene: TRBD2
v_gene: TRBV29-1
CDR3nt: TGCAGCGTTGATATAGCGGGAGGCGACACCGGGGAGCTGTTTTTT
CDR3aa: CSVDIAGGDTGELFF

abundance: -
j_gene: TRBJ1-5
d_gene: TRBD1
v_gene: TRBV6-1
CDR3nt: TGTGCCAGCAAATTTTACGACAGGGCCCATCAGCCCCAGCATTTT
CDR3aa: CASKFYDRAHQPQHF

abundance: -
j_gene: TRBJ2-7
d_gene: -
v_gene: TRBV7-9
CDR3nt: TGTGCCAGCAGGCTATTCTTGGACAGTGCGCAGTACTTC
CDR3aa: CASRLFLDSAQYF

abundance: -
j_gene: TRBJ2-2
d_gene: -
v_gene: TRBV28
CDR3nt: TGTGCCAGCAGTTCCCTACGAGGGGCGGTCGGGGAGCTGTTTTTT
CDR3aa: CASSSLRGAVGELFF

abundance: -
j_gene: TRBJ2-5
d_gene: -
v_gene: TRBV19
CDR3nt: TGTGCCAGTAGCTTCTCAGGGTCCCAAGAGACCCAGTACTTC
CDR3aa: CASSFSGSQETQYF

abundance: few
j_gene: TRBJ2-7
d_gene: -
v_gene: TRBV4-2
CDR3nt: TGTGCCAGCAGCCAAGATCTGGGTAGTCGGGCCTACGAGCAGTACTTC
CDR3aa: CASSQDLGSRAYEQYF

abundance: few
j_gene: TRBJ2-2
d_gene: TRBD2
v_gene: TRBV5-1
CDR3nt: TGCGCCAGCAGCCGGAGCGGGGGCGGGAACACCGGGGAGCTGTTTTTT
CDR3aa: CASSRSGGGNTGELFF

abundance: -
j_gene: TRBJ1-3
d_gene: -
v_gene: TRBV4-1
CDR3nt: TGCGCCAGCACCACCCTCGGGTCTGGAAACACCATATATTTT
CDR3aa: CASTTLGSGNTIYF

abundance: -
j_gene: TRBJ1-6
d_gene: -
v_gene: TRBV19
CDR3nt: TGTGCCAGTAGTCTACCGATGGTTAATTCACCCCTCCACTTT
CDR3aa: CASSLPMVNSPLHF

abundance: -
j_gene: TRBJ1-5
d_gene: -
v_gene: TRBV4-2
CDR3nt: TGTGCCAGCAGCCAAGATTGGCAGTCACGTCAGCCCCAGCATTTT
CDR3aa: CASSQDWQSRQPQHF

abundance: -
j_gene: TRBJ1-5
d_gene: -
v_gene: TRBV15
CDR3nt: TGTGCCACCAGCAGTAAATATAGCAATCAGCCCCAGCATTTT
CDR3aa: CATSSKYSNQPQHF

abundance: -
j_gene: TRBJ1-3
d_gene: -
v_gene: TRBV30
CDR3nt: TGTGCCTGGAGTACCGGGACGTTTTCGACTGGAAACACCATATATTTT
CDR3aa: CAWSTGTFSTGNTIYF

abundance: -
j_gene: TRBJ2-5
d_gene: -
v_gene: TRBV28
CDR3nt: TGTGCCAGCAGCTCTATTGGGGAGACCCAGTACTTC
CDR3aa: CASSSIGETQYF

abundance: -
j_gene: TRBJ1-1
d_gene: -
v_gene: TRBV7-2
CDR3nt: TGTGCCAGCAGCTTAAAGGGATGGAACACTGAAGCTTTCTTT
CDR3aa: CASSLKGWNTEAFF

abundance: -
j_gene: TRBJ1-6
d_gene: -
v_gene: TRBV30
CDR3nt: TGTGCCTTCTGGACAGAGATCTATACTTCACCCCTCCACTTT
CDR3aa: CAFWTEIYTSPLHF

abundance: -
j_gene: TRBJ1-1
d_gene: -
v_gene: TRBV15
CDR3nt: TGTGCCACCACAAGGGGCACGGGCACTGAAGCTTTCTTT
CDR3aa: CATTRGTGTEAFF

abundance: -
j_gene: TRBJ2-3
d_gene: -
v_gene: TRBV28
CDR3nt: TGTGCCAGCAGGACCCTTGGGCGAGGAACTACAGATACGCAGTATTTT
CDR3aa: CASRTLGRGTTDTQYF

abundance: few
j_gene: TRBJ1-5
d_gene: -
v_gene: TRBV6-5
CDR3nt: TGTGCCAGCAGTTACTCGAAAGGGAATCAGCCCCAGCATTTT
CDR3aa: CASSYSKGNQPQHF

abundance: -
j_gene: TRBJ2-5
d_gene: -
v_gene: TRBV29-1
CDR3nt: TGCAGCGTCTCCGGGACTGTTCAAGAGACCCAGTACTTC
CDR3aa: CSVSGTVQETQYF

abundance: -
j_gene: TRBJ1-1
d_gene: -
v_gene: TRBV20-1
CDR3nt: TGCAGTGCTAGGGGGTCCAGCGAAGCTTTCTTT
CDR3aa: CSARGSSEAFF

abundance: -
j_gene: TRBJ1-4
d_gene: TRBD1
v_gene: TRBV9
CDR3nt: TGTGCCAGCAGCGCCGGACAGGGGGAGGGAGAAAAACTGTTTTTT
CDR3aa: CASSAGQGEGEKLFF

abundance: -
j_gene: TRBJ1-2
d_gene: -
v_gene: TRBV10-2
CDR3nt: TGCGCCAGCAGAGGTCCTCGGGGGGCCGACTATGGCTACACCTTC
CDR3aa: CASRGPRGADYGYTF

abundance: -
j_gene: TRBJ2-5
d_gene: TRBD1
v_gene: TRBV11-3
CDR3nt: TGTGCCAGCAGCTTAGGAGGGGGCAAAGAGACCCAGTACTTC
CDR3aa: CASSLGGGKETQYF

abundance: -
j_gene: TRBJ2-6
d_gene: -
v_gene: TRBV28
CDR3nt: TGTGCCAGCAGTTTATCCTCTGGGGCCAACGTCCTGACTTTC
CDR3aa: CASSLSSGANVLTF

abundance: -
j_gene: TRBJ2-2
d_gene: TRBD1
v_gene: TRBV7-3
CDR3nt: TGTGCCAGCAGCCGAGACAGGGTGGCGGCCGGGGAGCTGTTTTTT
CDR3aa: CASSRDRVAAGELFF

abundance: -
j_gene: TRBJ2-7
d_gene: TRBD2
v_gene: TRBV28
CDR3nt: TGTGCCAGCGCCCCAGGTAGCGGGCAGCCCTCCTACGAGCAGTACTTC
CDR3aa: CASAPGSGQPSYEQYF

abundance: -
j_gene: TRBJ2-1
d_gene: TRBD1
v_gene: TRBV7-3
CDR3nt: TGTGCCAGCATGCGGGACAGGGGGGCGAATGAGCAGTTCTTC
CDR3aa: CASMRDRGANEQFF

abundance: -
j_gene: TRBJ1-1
d_gene: -
v_gene: TRBV4-1
CDR3nt: TGCGCCAGCAGCCAGGAAGGACGGCCGAACACTGAAGCTTTCTTT
CDR3aa: CASSQEGRPNTEAFF